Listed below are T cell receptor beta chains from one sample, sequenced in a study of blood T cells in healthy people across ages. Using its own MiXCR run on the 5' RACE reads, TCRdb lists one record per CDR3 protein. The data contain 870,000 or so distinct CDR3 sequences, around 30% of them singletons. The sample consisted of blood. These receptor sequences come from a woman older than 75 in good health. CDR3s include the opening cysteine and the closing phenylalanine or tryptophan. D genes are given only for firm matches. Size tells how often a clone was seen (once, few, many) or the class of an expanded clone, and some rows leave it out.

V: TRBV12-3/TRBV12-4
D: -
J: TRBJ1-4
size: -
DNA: TGTGCCAGCAGTTTAGCGGGGGTCGTATATGAAAAACTGTTTTTT
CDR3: CASSLAGVVYEKLFF

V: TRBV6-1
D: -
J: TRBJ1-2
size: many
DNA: TGTGCCAGCAGTGAAGGAGGTTTGAGGGACCGAAAGTACTATGGCTACACCTTC
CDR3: CASSEGGLRDRKYYGYTF

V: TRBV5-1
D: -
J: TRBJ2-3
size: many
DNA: TGCGCCAGCAGCGACCTAGGGGGGGGCCTCGATACGCAGTATTTT
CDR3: CASSDLGGGLDTQYF

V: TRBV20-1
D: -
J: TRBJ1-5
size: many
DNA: TGCAGTGCCGGAAATCAGCCCCAGCATTTT
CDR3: CSAGNQPQHF

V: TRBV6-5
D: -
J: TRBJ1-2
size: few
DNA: TGTGCCAGCAGTTATAACAGGCTGAACTATGGCTACACCTTC
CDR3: CASSYNRLNYGYTF

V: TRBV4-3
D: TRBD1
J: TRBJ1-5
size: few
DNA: TGCGCCAGCAGCCAAGATGCGACAGGGAAGCCCCAGCATTTT
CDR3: CASSQDATGKPQHF

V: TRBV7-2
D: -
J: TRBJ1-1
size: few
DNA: TGTGCCAGCAGCTCTACGCTACGGGGGGTTACTGAAGCTTTCTTT
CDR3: CASSSTLRGVTEAFF

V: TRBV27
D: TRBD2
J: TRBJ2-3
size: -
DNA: TGTGCCAGCAGTTTTAGCGGGGCGTTGAGCACAGATACGCAGTATTTT
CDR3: CASSFSGALSTDTQYF

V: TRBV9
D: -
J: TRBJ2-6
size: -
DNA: TGTGCCAGCAGCGTATCTGTGGGGACTTACTCTGGGGCCAACGTCCGGACTTTC
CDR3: CASSVSVGTYSGANVRTF

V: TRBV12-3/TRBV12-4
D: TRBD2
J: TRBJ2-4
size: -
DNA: TGTGCCAACAGCCCGGAACTAGCGGGTTCTGGGGATCTAGCCAAAAACATTCAGTACTTC
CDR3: CANSPELAGSGDLAKNIQYF

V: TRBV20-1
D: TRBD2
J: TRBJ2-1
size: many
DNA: TGCAGTGCTAGAGAAGTTCGGGGGGGCTCCTACAATGAGCAGTTCTTC
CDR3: CSAREVRGGSYNEQFF

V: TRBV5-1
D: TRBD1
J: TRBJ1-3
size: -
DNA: TGCGCCAGCAGCTCGGGACAGCCTCTAATCGGAAACACCATATATTTT
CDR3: CASSSGQPLIGNTIYF

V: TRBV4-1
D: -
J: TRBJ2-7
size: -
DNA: TGCGCCAGCAGCCAAGACCCCAGGGGAATCGGATACGAGCAGTACTTC
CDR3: CASSQDPRGIGYEQYF

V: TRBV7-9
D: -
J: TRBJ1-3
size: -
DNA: TGTGCCAGCAGCTCCCACGAAAACACCATATATTTT
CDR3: CASSSHENTIYF

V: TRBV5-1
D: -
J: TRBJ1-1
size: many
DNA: TGCGCCAGCAGCTCCCAGGGAGGCACTGAAGCTTTCTTT
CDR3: CASSSQGGTEAFF

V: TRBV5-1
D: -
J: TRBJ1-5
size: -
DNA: TGCGCCAGCAGCTTGGTGGTGGGCCTGAAAGGGAAGAACAATCAGCCCCAGCATTTT
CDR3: CASSLVVGLKGKNNQPQHF

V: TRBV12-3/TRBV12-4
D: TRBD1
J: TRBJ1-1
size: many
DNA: TGTGCCAGCAGTTTTCACGGACAGGGGGGTACTGAAGCTTTCTTT
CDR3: CASSFHGQGGTEAFF

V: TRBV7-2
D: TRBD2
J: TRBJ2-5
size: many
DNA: TGTGCCAGCAGCTTGGGGGGACTATCGGAGACCCAGTACTTC
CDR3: CASSLGGLSETQYF

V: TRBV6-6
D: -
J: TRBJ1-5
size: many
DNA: TGTGCCAGCAGGGGGCGGGACAATCAGCCCCAGCATTTT
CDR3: CASRGRDNQPQHF

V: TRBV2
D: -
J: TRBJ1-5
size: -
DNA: TGTGCCAGCACCGGAGGGGGGGCCCTCAATCAGCCCCAGCATTTT
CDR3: CASTGGGALNQPQHF

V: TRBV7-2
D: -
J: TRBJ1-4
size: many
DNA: TGTGCCAGCAGCTCCTCAACGGAGGGGGGAAAACTGTTTTTT
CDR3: CASSSSTEGGKLFF

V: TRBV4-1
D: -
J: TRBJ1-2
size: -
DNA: TGCGCCACTCGAAGGGACGCCGGTTCGGGCTACACCTTC
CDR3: CATRRDAGSGYTF

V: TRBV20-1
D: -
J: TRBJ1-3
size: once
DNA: TGCAGTGCCCCCGTGGTCCAGGGCGCCAACACCATATATTTT
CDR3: CSAPVVQGANTIYF

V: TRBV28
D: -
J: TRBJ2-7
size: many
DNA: TGTGCCAGCAGTTTTACCGGGACATCTCTCTACGAGCAGTACTTC
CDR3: CASSFTGTSLYEQYF

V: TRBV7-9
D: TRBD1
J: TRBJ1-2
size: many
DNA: TGTGCCAGCAGCTCCCAACCGGGACAGGGCCACTATGGCTACACCTTC
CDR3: CASSSQPGQGHYGYTF